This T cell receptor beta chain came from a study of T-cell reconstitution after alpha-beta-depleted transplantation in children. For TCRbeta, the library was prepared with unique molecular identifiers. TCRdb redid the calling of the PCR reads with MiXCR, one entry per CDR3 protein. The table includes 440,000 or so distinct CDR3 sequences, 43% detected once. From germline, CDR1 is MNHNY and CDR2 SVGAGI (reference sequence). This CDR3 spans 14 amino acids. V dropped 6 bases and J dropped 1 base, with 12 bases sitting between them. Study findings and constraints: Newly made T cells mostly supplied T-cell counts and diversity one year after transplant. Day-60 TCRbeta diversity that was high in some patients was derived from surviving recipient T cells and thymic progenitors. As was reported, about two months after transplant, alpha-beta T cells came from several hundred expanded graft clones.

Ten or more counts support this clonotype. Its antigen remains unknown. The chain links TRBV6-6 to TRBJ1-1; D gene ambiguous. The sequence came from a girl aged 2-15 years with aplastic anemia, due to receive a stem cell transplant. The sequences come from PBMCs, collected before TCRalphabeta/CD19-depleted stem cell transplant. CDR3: CASSPDVWNTEAFF. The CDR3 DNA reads TGTGCCAGCAGCCCAGACGTCTGGAACACTGAAGCTTTCTTT.